Listed below are T cell receptor beta chains from one sample, sequenced in a study of blood T cell repertoires in COVID-19. The data were produced by immunoSEQ multiplex PCR, yet TCRdb's version contains in-frame clones alone and is incomplete. The sample holds roughly 150,000 clones; more than 75% are singletons and the top ten take 4% to 5%. Material: peripheral blood. These receptors were obtained from a woman aged 80 or older with acute or convalescent COVID-19. Each CDR3 is given with its conserved first and last residue. D genes are given only for firm matches. Only some rows state a clone size, as once, few, many or a class for expanded clones.

V	length	D	J	size	DNA	CDR3
TRBV18	16	NA	TRBJ1-4	NA	TGTGCCAGCTCACCCTCCGGGAGGGTGGCTAATGAAAAACTGTTTTTT	CASSPSGRVANEKLFF
TRBV28	16	TRBD2	TRBJ2-7	NA	TGTGCCAGCAGGGAGGCTAGCGGGATTATTACCTACGAGCAGTACTTC	CASREASGIITYEQYF
TRBV5-1	18	TRBD1	TRBJ2-7	NA	TGCGCCAGCAGCTTCGGGACAGGGGGCGCTGGCCTAAATTACGAGCAGTACTTC	CASSFGTGGAGLNYEQYF
TRBV15	15	NA	TRBJ1-3	NA	TGTGCCACCAGCAGAGATCCGACGGGTGGAAACACCATATATTTT	CATSRDPTGGNTIYF
TRBV30	14	TRBD1	TRBJ2-2	NA	TGTGCCCAGTCTCCGGGACAGCTCACCGGGGAGCTGTTTTTT	CAQSPGQLTGELFF
TRBV2	13	NA	TRBJ1-5	NA	TGTGCCAGCCATCGAGATAGCAATCAGCCCCAGCATTTT	CASHRDSNQPQHF
TRBV7-2	18	NA	TRBJ2-1	NA	TGTGCCAGCAGCTTTACGGTGGGCGGGGACCTCTCCTACAATGAGCAGTTCTTC	CASSFTVGGDLSYNEQFF
TRBV11-2	13	TRBD2	TRBJ2-7	NA	TGTGCCAGCAGCTCTAGGACTAGCCGTGAGCAGTACTTC	CASSSRTSREQYF
TRBV24-1	13	TRBD1	TRBJ1-1	few	TGTGCCACCACAGGGGGCATTGGGACTGAAGCTTTCTTT	CATTGGIGTEAFF
TRBV27	13	NA	TRBJ2-3	NA	TGTGCCAGCAGTGCGCGAGTAGGGGCTACGCAGTATTTT	CASSARVGATQYF
TRBV7-9	14	NA	TRBJ1-1	NA	TGTGCCAGCAGCATAGGACAGCCGAACACTGAAGCTTTCTTT	CASSIGQPNTEAFF
TRBV18	14	NA	TRBJ2-6	NA	TGTGCCAGCTCACCCAACTCTGGAGGCAACGTCCTGACTTTC	CASSPNSGGNVLTF
TRBV5-1	14	TRBD1	TRBJ1-2	NA	TGCGCCAGCAGCCCCGGACAGGATAACTATGGCTACACCTTC	CASSPGQDNYGYTF
TRBV5-1	14	NA	TRBJ1-3	NA	TGCGCCAGCAGCTTGGCCGACAGCAGAAACACCATATATTTT	CASSLADSRNTIYF
TRBV7-6	16	NA	TRBJ1-3	once	TGTGCCAGCAGCTTAGCGGGAAGGGGCTCTGGAAACACCATATATTTT	CASSLAGRGSGNTIYF
TRBV27	14	NA	TRBJ1-1	few	TGTGCCAGCAGTTTTCAGGGGATAGGCACTGAAGCTTTCTTT	CASSFQGIGTEAFF
TRBV5-4	15	NA	TRBJ2-7	few	TGTGCCAGCAGCACCCCCCTAGGGGGGGCCTACGAGCAGTACTTC	CASSTPLGGAYEQYF